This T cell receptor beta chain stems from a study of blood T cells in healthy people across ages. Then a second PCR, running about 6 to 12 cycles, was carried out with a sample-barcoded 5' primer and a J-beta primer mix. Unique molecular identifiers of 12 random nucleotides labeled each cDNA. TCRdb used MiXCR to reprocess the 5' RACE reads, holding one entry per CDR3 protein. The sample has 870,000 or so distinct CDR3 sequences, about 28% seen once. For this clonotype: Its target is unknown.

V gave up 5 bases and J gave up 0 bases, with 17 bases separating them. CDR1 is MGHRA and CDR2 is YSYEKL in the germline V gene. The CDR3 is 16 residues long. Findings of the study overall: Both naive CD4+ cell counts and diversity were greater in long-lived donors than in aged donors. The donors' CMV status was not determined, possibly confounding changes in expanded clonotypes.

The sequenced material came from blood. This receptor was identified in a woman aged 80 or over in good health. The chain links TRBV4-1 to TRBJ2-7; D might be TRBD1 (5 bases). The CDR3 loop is CASSGAGGSRSYEQYF. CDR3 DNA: TGCGCCAGCAGCGGGGCAGGTGGCAGCCGCTCCTACGAGCAGTACTTC.